The sequence of this T cell receptor (beta chain) was determined in a study of beta chain features in type 1 diabetes. With 5 bases removed from V and 0 bases from J, the gap between germline ends came to 7 bases. CDR3 length: 13 amino acids. The V gene's germline CDR1 is KGHSH and CDR2 LQKENI. Isolated RNA was reverse transcribed in full, so expressed TCRB transcripts were sequenced. Sequencing was performed with immunoSEQ multiplex PCR; in TCRdb, only in-frame clones are kept and a portion is missing. The sample yields some 350,000 clones, around 10% seen once. This clone came up a few times. Its matching antigen is unknown. Whole-study findings and limits: For Type 1 diabetes patients, all four CD4+ subsets carried TCRB CDR3s that were moderately but significantly shorter.

The clonotype originates from a man aged 25 to 40 with type 1 diabetes. Sequencing used central memory CD4+ T cells from blood. The J gene is TRBJ1-1, the V gene TRBV18; D is perhaps TRBD1 (5 bases). CDR3 bases: TGTGCCAGCTCAGGGGACCTGAACACTGAAGCTTTCTTT. This encodes CASSGDLNTEAFF.